One and the same sample provided the 5 T cell receptor beta chains below, sequenced in a study of neurological immune-mediated disorders. Time point in this sample: longitudinal time-point 3. TCRdb recomputed calls from the 5' RACE reads with MiXCR, one row per CDR3 protein. This table holds around 100,000 distinct CDR3 sequences, roughly 10% found once. The sequenced sample consisted of PBMCs. The receptor source for this set is a female donor with HTLV-1-associated myelopathy (HAM/TSP).

Turning to this clonotype: Possible read error: a much larger clone is one base away. The chain joins TRBV2 to TRBJ2-7; 12 positions agree with TRBD2. Germline trimming cut 6 bases from V and 5 bases from J; bases unmatched to any gene: 8. The CDR3 is 15 residues long. Germline V gene sequence: CDR1 SNHLY, CDR2 FYNNEI. DNA of the CDR3: TGTGCCAGCAGGTCGACTAGCGGGGGTACCAACGAGCAGTACTTC. It yields the protein CASRSTSGGTNEQYF.

The table lists this clonotype with a few counts. This chain uses TRBV5-6 with TRBJ2-2; 9 bases agree with TRBD1. The CDR3 totals 16 residues. Germline V gives CDR1 SGHDT, CDR2 YYEEEE. Germline trimming cut 4 bases from V and 5 bases from J; bases unmatched to any gene: 9. The CDR3 region is CASSATGGIRTGELFF. The CDR3 coding sequence is TGTGCCAGCAGCGCCACAGGGGGCATCAGGACCGGGGAGCTGTTTTTT.

The sample holds many counts of this clonotype. This chain uses TRBV27 with TRBJ1-1, with D tentatively TRBD1 (5 bases). The CDR3 covers 13 residues. V was clipped by 6 bases and J by 0 bases, with 8 bases between them. CDR1 is MNHEY and CDR2 is SMNVEV in the germline V gene (reference sequence). The CDR3 here is CASSRVMNTEAFF. The DNA for the CDR3 is TGTGCCAGCAGCAGGGTGATGAACACTGAAGCTTTCTTT.

This clonotype was picked up many times. One end of the junction varies from germline; a read error may be responsible. The chain uses TRBV20-1 and TRBJ2-6, with 7 bases lining up with TRBD1. Germline lookup yields CDR1 DFQATT and CDR2 SNEGSKA (reference sequence). The CDR3 covers 14 residues. CDR3: CGARDSGGANVLTF. The CDR3 nucleotides read TGCGGTGCTAGGGACAGTGGTGGGGCCAACGTCCTGACTTTC.

In this sample, this clonotype turned up many times. This sequence joins TRBV20-1 and TRBJ1-5; 8 nucleotides match TRBD1. This CDR3 is built from 15 residues. Germline V gene lookup returns CDR1 DFQATT and CDR2 SNEGSKA (reference sequence). Unmatched junction bases numbered 9, after V lost 6 bases and J lost 2 bases. CDR3 sequence reads: CSARRGREGNQPQHF. CDR3 DNA sequence: TGCAGTGCCCGCAGGGGGCGGGAAGGCAATCAGCCCCAGCATTTT.